Sequencing of this TCR beta chain was carried out in a study of cytomegalovirus exposure and HLA in healthy donors. Findings of the study overall: Despite most TCR sequences being rare, some public TCRs occurred in many donors. Apart from CMV serostatus, no immune exposure information was available.

Amplification used 60 Vbeta primers and 13 Jbeta primers. Profiling relied on immunoSEQ multiplex PCR, and the TCRdb table lists in-frame clones only, not all of them. Of about 130,000 clones listed, 10% to 13% were seen once; the top ten hold roughly 4.2%. V was clipped by 1 base and J by 1 base, with 4 bases between them. The length of the CDR3 is 13 residues. Germline-derived CDR1 and CDR2 are MGHRA and YSYEKL. This clone was counted only a few times. What it binds is unknown. Sequencing was carried out using PBMCs. The chain has TRBV4-1 and TRBJ2-5, with D hard to call. The sequence was obtained from a woman under 30 in good health and CMV-seropositive. The CDR3 reads CASSQAVQETQYF. DNA for the CDR3: TGCGCCAGCAGCCAAGCCGTCCAAGAGACCCAGTACTTC.